This T cell receptor (beta chain) was captured by sequencing in a study of STAT3 mutations in large granular lymphocyte leukemia. Study observations and caveats: In several patients, dominant TCR clone burden exceeded STAT3 mutant burden, suggesting STAT3 mutation arose secondarily. Variable sampling intervals and differing treatment regimens complicated linking therapy response to TCR clonal burden changes. Every T-cell large granular lymphocyte leukemia patient had at least one immunodominant TCR beta clonotype.

The CDR3 consists of 15 residues. The ends were cut back, 5 bases at V and 0 bases at J, with 11 bases in the middle. CDR1 is SNHLY, CDR2 FYNNEI, per germline. TCRbeta libraries averaged about 40,773 productive templates per sample. Assay: immunoSEQ multiplex PCR; the TCRdb copy retains only in-frame clones and omits some. The sample has approximately 27,000 clones; more than 60% are singletons. Comments on this clone: Its antigen remains unknown.

The chain uses TRBV2 and TRBJ2-4; no definite D call. The clonotype was recovered from a woman aged 50 to 65 with T-cell large granular lymphocyte leukemia. Some clones in this sample may be carry-over from other donors' samples. The material sequenced was peripheral blood mononuclear cells. DNA for the CDR3: TGTGCCAGCAGTATCCTACCCGGAGCCAAAAACATTCAGTACTTC. This encodes CASSILPGAKNIQYF.